A selection of T cell receptor beta chains follows, all from one sample in a study of blood T cell repertoires in COVID-19. The assay was immunoSEQ multiplex PCR, and TCRdb's table has in-frame clones only and misses some. The table shows approximately 46,000 clones, with 88% occurring only once. Sequencing input: peripheral blood. These receptors came from a human donor in a cohort sampled during active COVID-19. The CDR3 runs from the conserved cysteine through the conserved F or W. A D gene is named only where the DNA matches it firmly.

V	D	J	DNA	CDR3
TRBV7-2	.	TRBJ2-2	TGTGCCAGCAGCCCTTTTGTGGGGGGAACCGGGGAGCTGTTTTTT	CASSPFVGGTGELFF
TRBV7-2	.	TRBJ1-2	TGTGCCAGCAGCTCTGGACAGCGGGGGTACTATGGCTACACCTTC	CASSSGQRGYYGYTF
TRBV11-2	TRBD2	TRBJ2-2	TGTGCCAGCAGCTTTAGGTCCAATAGCGGGGGCCGGGAGCTGTTTTTT	CASSFRSNSGGRELFF
TRBV29-1	TRBD1	TRBJ1-2	TGCAGCGGGGGACAGGGGGAGGGCTATGGCTACACCTTC	CSGGQGEGYGYTF
TRBV29-1	.	TRBJ2-1	TGCAGCGTTGGGGGAGAGCGGAACAATGAGCAGTTCTTC	CSVGGERNNEQFF
TRBV7-3	.	TRBJ2-5	TGTGCCAGCAGCTCCCTCCCCCAAGAGACCCAGTACTTC	CASSSLPQETQYF
TRBV20-1	TRBD1	TRBJ1-1	TGCAGTGCGGCGACAGGGCCTGAAGCTTTCTTT	CSAATGPEAFF
TRBV5-1	.	TRBJ2-2	TGCGCCAGCAGCTTAAAATCAGACACCGGGGAGCTGTTTTTT	CASSLKSDTGELFF
TRBV6-2/TRBV6-3	TRBD1	TRBJ1-1	TGTGCCAGCAGTGACGGACAGGGTTGGACTGAAGCTTTCTTT	CASSDGQGWTEAFF
TRBV29-1	TRBD2	TRBJ2-3	TGCAGCGTTGGTTCAGCCCTTAGCGGGGGGGCCCTCCAAAGTACGCAGTATTTT	CSVGSALSGGALQSTQYF
TRBV5-4	TRBD1	TRBJ1-2	TGTGCCAGCAGCTTGTATGGGACAGGGCCCTATGGCTACACCTTC	CASSLYGTGPYGYTF